A single sample gave rise to the 12 T cell receptor beta chains below, sequenced in a study of blood T cell repertoires in COVID-19. Measured with immunoSEQ multiplex PCR; TCRdb has only the in-frame clones, and not every one. The data hold under 300,000 clones, with approximately 79% observed a single time. Source material: peripheral blood. The source is a woman between 35 and 50 years old with active or convalescent COVID-19.

This chain uses TRBV3-1 (or the pseudogene TRBV3-2) with TRBJ2-1; 8 positions agree with TRBD2. V gave up 4 bases and J gave up 9 bases; unmatched junction bases: 2. Germline CDR1 LGHDT, CDR2 YNNKEL (reference sequence). There are 12 residues in the CDR3. The CDR3 protein is CASSLSGGEQFF. The CDR3 DNA is TGTGCCAGCAGCCTGAGCGGGGGTGAGCAGTTCTTC.

The table lists this clone with a few counts. The sample has other DNA sequences that encode this CDR3 too. V and J are TRBV11-3 and TRBJ2-7; possibly TRBD1 for D (6 bases). This CDR3 is 14 amino acids long. CDR1 and CDR2 (germline): SGHNT, YENEEA. V was trimmed by 3 bases and J by 2 bases, leaving 11 bases between them. This chain's CDR3 is CASSLDTGTYEQYF. As DNA, the CDR3 is TGTGCCAGCAGCTTGGACACAGGGACCTACGAGCAGTACTTC.

The J gene is TRBJ1-6, the V gene TRBV6-5, with D possibly being TRBD1 (6 bases). V dropped 2 bases and J dropped 4 bases, with 9 bases sitting between them. Germline CDR1 and CDR2: MNHEY and SVGAGI. This CDR3 is 15 amino acids long. The CDR3 DNA reads TGTGCCAGCAGTTACGGGGGCCAATATAATTCACCCCTCCACTTT. Protein: CASSYGGQYNSPLHF.

There are a few counts of this clone. The V call is TRBV28, the J call TRBJ1-5, with D unresolved. The CDR3 contains 15 residues. V was clipped by 6 bases and J by 3 bases, with 15 bases between them. CDR1 is MDHEN, CDR2 SYDVKM, per germline. The CDR3 region is CASRLEGSPNQPQHF. CDR3 nucleotides: TGTGCCAGCAGGCTGGAGGGTTCCCCCAATCAGCCCCAGCATTTT.

This clone came up many times. The chain has TRBV6-1 and TRBJ2-7; 10 bases match TRBD2. The ends lost 0 bases at V and 2 bases at J; junction bases unmatched: 1. The CDR3 is made up of 15 amino acids. Germline-derived CDR1 and CDR2 are MNHNS and SASEGT. The CDR3 DNA sequence: TGTGCCAGCAGTGAAGCAGCGGGGGGGCCCTACGAGCAGTACGTC. This sequence encodes CASSEAAGGPYEQYV.

The chain carries TRBV5-1 and TRBJ1-4; 7 bases are shared with TRBD1. The CDR3 covers 16 residues. From germline, CDR1 is SGHRS and CDR2 YFSETQ. V shed 0 bases and J 4 bases; nucleotides not matched to a gene: 6. In DNA form, the CDR3 reads TGCGCCAGCAGCTTGGCCCCGACAGGGATTAATGAAAAACTGTTTTTT. Translated, it gives CASSLAPTGINEKLFF.

This clone was seen only once. V is TRBV30 and J is TRBJ1-2; D remains ambiguous. This CDR3 has 13 amino acids. V was trimmed by 3 bases and J by 2 bases, leaving 10 bases between them. Looked up from germline, CDR1 is GTSNPN and CDR2 is SVGIG (reference sequence). CDR3 loop: CAWSPSQNYGYTF. In nucleotides, the CDR3 is TGTGCCTGGAGCCCCTCGCAGAACTATGGCTACACCTTC.

This chain connects TRBV3-1 (or the pseudogene TRBV3-2) to TRBJ2-7; a possible D gene is TRBD2 (5 bases). V was clipped by 1 base and J by 0 bases, with 7 bases between them. Germline V gene data show CDR1 as LGHDT and CDR2 as YNNKEL (reference sequence). This CDR3 contains 14 residues. CDR3 residues: CASSQGTASYEQYF. The CDR3 DNA reads TGTGCCAGCAGCCAAGGGACTGCCTCCTACGAGCAGTACTTC.

The V call is TRBV5-1, the J call TRBJ2-1, with 8 bases fitting TRBD1. CDR1 is SGHRS, CDR2 YFSETQ, per germline. Trimming at V came to 3 bases and at J to 3 bases, leaving 5 bases not matched to a gene. The CDR3 extends over 15 amino acids. DNA of the CDR3: TGCGCCAGCAGCTCCCCGGGGACAGGCTACAATGAGCAGTTCTTC. Translation gives CASSSPGTGYNEQFF. The full variable domain, in which reference TRBV5-1 and TRBJ2-1 provide the parts outside the CDR3, is KAGVTQTPRYLIKTRGQQVTLSCSPISGHRSVSWYQQTPGQGLQFLFEYFSETQRNKGNFPGRFSGRQFSNSRSEMNVSTLELGDSALYLCASSSPGTGYNEQFFGPGTRLTVL.

The chain carries TRBV6-5 and TRBJ2-5; D not resolved. The germline V gene has CDR1 MNHEY and CDR2 SVGAGI. Trimming cost V 8 bases and J 5 bases, with 12 bases left between them. The CDR3 is 12 amino acids. CDR3 sequence: CASSLGSETQYF. The CDR3 DNA sequence: TGTGCCAGCTCATTGGGTAGCGAGACCCAGTACTTC.

The chain employs TRBV5-1 and TRBJ1-2; TRBD1 agrees at 8 bases. The CDR3 length is 15 residues. Germline lookup yields CDR1 SGHRS and CDR2 YFSETQ. Trimming cost V 4 bases and J 3 bases; bases outside gene matches: 8. The chain's CDR3 is CASSRSGQDYYGYTF. In nucleotides, the CDR3 is TGCGCCAGCAGCAGATCGGGACAGGATTACTATGGCTACACCTTC.

The chain has TRBV5-1 and TRBJ2-7, with no clear D. V dropped 7 bases and J dropped 4 bases, with 18 bases sitting between them. Germline V CDR1 and CDR2: SGHRS, YFSETQ. The CDR3 is 14 residues long. The chain's CDR3 is CASSEPLGRYEQYF. CDR3 sequence (DNA): TGCGCCAGCTCCGAACCTTTGGGCCGGTACGAGCAGTACTTC.